A selection of T cell receptor beta chains follows, all from one sample in a study of cytomegalovirus exposure and HLA in healthy donors. Only in-frame clones appear in the TCRdb table, and some are missing; sequencing was by immunoSEQ multiplex PCR. Among around 160,000 clones listed, about 90% were seen once. The sample taken for sequencing was PBMCs. Every receptor here comes from a young woman in good health and CMV-seropositive. The CDR3 runs from the conserved cysteine through the conserved F or W. The D gene is left open where the match is weak. Some rows mark clone size as missing; the rest say once, few, many or name a class of expanded clone.

TRBD1	.	TRBJ1-1	TRBV7-6	CASSRDSYEAFF	TGTGCCAGCAGCCGGGACAGCTATGAAGCTTTCTTT
.	.	TRBJ1-5	TRBV2	CASRKMTLDTFNQPQHF	TGTGCCAGCAGGAAAATGACTTTGGACACCTTCAATCAGCCCCAGCATTTT
.	.	TRBJ1-5	TRBV28	CASSFAWSENSNQPQHF	TGTGCCAGCAGTTTCGCGTGGTCTGAAAATAGCAATCAGCCCCAGCATTTT
TRBD2	.	TRBJ2-1	TRBV7-6	CASRGELAGGLNNEQFF	TGTGCCAGCCGAGGTGAACTAGCGGGAGGATTGAACAATGAGCAGTTCTTC
TRBD1	.	TRBJ1-5	TRBV6-1	CASSPGTGESQPQHF	TGTGCCAGCAGCCCCGGGACAGGGGAGAGCCAGCCCCAGCATTTT
.	.	TRBJ1-5	TRBV6-1	CASRKGGNSNQPQHF	TGTGCCAGCAGGAAGGGGGGGAATAGCAATCAGCCCCAGCATTTT
TRBD1	.	TRBJ2-1	TRBV28	CASSPLTTSGQEQFF	TGTGCCAGCAGTCCCTTGACCACCTCGGGACAGGAGCAGTTCTTC
TRBD2	.	TRBJ2-7	TRBV10-2	CASLGRGGSTYEQYF	TGCGCCAGCTTAGGACGGGGGGGATCAACCTACGAGCAGTACTTC
TRBD2	.	TRBJ2-3	TRBV10-2	CASRHGRGGSDTQYF	TGCGCCAGCAGACATGGACGGGGAGGGTCAGATACGCAGTATTTT
.	.	TRBJ1-1	TRBV7-9	CASSPTGWGSTEAFF	TGTGCCAGCAGCCCTACAGGGTGGGGAAGCACTGAAGCTTTCTTT
.	.	TRBJ1-2	TRBV10-1	CASWVRGKGYTF	TGCGCCAGCTGGGTACGGGGGAAGGGCTACACCTTC
.	.	TRBJ2-2	TRBV27	CASRRRDSNTGELFF	TGTGCCAGCCGTAGAAGGGACTCGAACACCGGGGAGCTGTTTTTT
.	.	TRBJ2-1	TRBV4-1	CASSRSPWSDNEQFF	TGCGCCAGCAGCCGGAGTCCGTGGAGTGACAATGAGCAGTTCTTC
.	.	TRBJ1-3	TRBV10-3	CAISRDGGSGNTIYF	TGTGCCATCAGTCGAGATGGGGGGTCTGGAAACACCATATATTTT
.	.	TRBJ2-2	TRBV14	CASSQDGYTVELFF	TGTGCCAGCAGCCAAGACGGGTATACCGTGGAGCTGTTTTTT
.	once	TRBJ2-1	TRBV7-2	CASSDLTSRVRNEQFF	TGTGCCAGCAGCGACCTCACTAGCCGGGTTCGCAATGAGCAGTTCTTC
.	.	TRBJ2-7	TRBV7-8	CASSTRAQQGYEQYF	TGTGCCAGCAGCACCCGAGCCCAACAGGGCTACGAGCAGTACTTC
.	.	TRBJ1-5	TRBV7-2	CASSLGEPNQPQHF	TGTGCCAGCAGCTTAGGGGAGCCTAATCAGCCCCAGCATTTT